The sequence of this T cell receptor beta chain was determined in a study of T-cell memory formation after mild COVID-19. This clonotype has ten or more counts. TCRdb called the 5' RACE reads again in MiXCR, with one record for every CDR3 protein. The profile shows about 130,000 distinct CDR3 sequences, around 6.3% of them singletons. The CDR3 runs 15 residues. Germline CDR1 is SGHTA and CDR2 is FQGNSA. V gave up 4 bases and J gave up 0 bases, with 7 bases separating them. The chain has TRBV7-2 and TRBJ2-6; no clear D gene. The sample consisted of PBMCs or a T cell subset sorted from them (not recorded which). This clonotype originated in an adult woman who had mild COVID-19 (a few samples of this study predate the infection). Cell type and time point are not known. CDR3 sequence reads: CASSYDFSGANVLTF. CDR3 nucleotide sequence: TGTGCCAGCAGCTACGACTTCTCTGGGGCCAACGTCCTGACTTTC.